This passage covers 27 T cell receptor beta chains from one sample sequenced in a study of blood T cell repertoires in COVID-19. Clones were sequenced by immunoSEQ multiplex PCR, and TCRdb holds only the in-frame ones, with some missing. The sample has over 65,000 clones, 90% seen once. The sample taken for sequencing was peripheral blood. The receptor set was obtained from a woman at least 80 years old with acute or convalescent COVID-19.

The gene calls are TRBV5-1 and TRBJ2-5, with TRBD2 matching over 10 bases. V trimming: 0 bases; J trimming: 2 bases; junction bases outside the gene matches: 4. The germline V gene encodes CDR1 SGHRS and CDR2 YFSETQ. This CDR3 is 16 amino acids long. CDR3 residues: CASSLEIAGGQETQYF. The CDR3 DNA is TGCGCCAGCAGCTTGGAAATAGCGGGAGGTCAAGAGACCCAGTACTTC.

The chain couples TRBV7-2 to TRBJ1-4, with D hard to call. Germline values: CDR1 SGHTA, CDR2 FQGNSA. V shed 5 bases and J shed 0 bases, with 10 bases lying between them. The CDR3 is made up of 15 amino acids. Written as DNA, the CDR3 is TGTGCCAGCAGCACCCGGCAGGCAACTAATGAAAAACTGTTTTTT. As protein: CASSTRQATNEKLFF. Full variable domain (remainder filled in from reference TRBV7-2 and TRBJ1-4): GAGVSQSPSNKVTEKGKDVELRCDPISGHTALYWYRQSLGQGLEFLIYFQGNSAPDKSGLPSDRFSAERTGGSVSTLTIQRTQQEDSAVYLCASSTRQATNEKLFFGSGTQLSVL.

The DNA for the CDR3 is TGCGCCAGCAGACCCTTCGGGTCGGCAGGGGATCTCCCCTACGAGCAGTACTTC. It yields the protein CASRPFGSAGDLPYEQYF. The chain has TRBV10-1 and TRBJ2-7; the D gene is possibly TRBD1 (6 bases). Trimming left V 6 bases short and J 2 bases short, with 26 bases between. CDR3 length: 18 amino acids. From germline, CDR1 is WNHNN and CDR2 SYGVQD (reference sequence).

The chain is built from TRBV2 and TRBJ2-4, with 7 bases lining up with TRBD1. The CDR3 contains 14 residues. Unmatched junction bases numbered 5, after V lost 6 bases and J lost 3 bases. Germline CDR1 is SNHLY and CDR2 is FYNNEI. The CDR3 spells CASSPTGDKNIQYF. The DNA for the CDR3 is TGTGCCAGCAGCCCAACAGGGGACAAAAACATTCAGTACTTC.

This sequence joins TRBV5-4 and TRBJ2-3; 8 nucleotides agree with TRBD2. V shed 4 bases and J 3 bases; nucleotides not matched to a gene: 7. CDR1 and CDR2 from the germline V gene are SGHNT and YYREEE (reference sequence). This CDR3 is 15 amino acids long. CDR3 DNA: TGTGCCAGCAGCCCCCGAGCGGGGGCAACAGATACGCAGTATTTT. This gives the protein CASSPRAGATDTQYF.

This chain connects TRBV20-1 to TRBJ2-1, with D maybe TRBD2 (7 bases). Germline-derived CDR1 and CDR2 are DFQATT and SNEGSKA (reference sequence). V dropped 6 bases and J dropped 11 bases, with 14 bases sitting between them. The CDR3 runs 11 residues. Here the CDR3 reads CSAKRGGQQFF. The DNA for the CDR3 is TGCAGTGCCAAAAGGGGGGGACAGCAGTTCTTC.

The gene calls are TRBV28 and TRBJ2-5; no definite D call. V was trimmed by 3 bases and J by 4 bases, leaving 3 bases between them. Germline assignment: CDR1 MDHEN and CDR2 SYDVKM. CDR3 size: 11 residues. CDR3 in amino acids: CASSFRETQYF. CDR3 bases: TGTGCCAGCAGTTTCCGAGAGACCCAGTACTTC.

Written as DNA, the CDR3 is TGTGCCAGCAGTTTAATCCCAGGGCTTAATTCACCCCTCCACTTT. This gives the protein CASSLIPGLNSPLHF. This chain uses TRBV27 with TRBJ1-6; D perhaps matches TRBD1 (5 bases). V lost 2 bases, J lost 6 bases, and 11 bases lay in between. Per the germline V gene, CDR1 is MNHEY and CDR2 is SMNVEV (reference sequence). CDR3 length: 15 residues.

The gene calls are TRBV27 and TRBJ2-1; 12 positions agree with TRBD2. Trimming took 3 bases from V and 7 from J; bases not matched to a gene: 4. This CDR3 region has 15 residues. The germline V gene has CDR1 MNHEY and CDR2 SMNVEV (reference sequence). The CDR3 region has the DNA TGTGCCAGCAGTTTGGGGACTAGCGGGCTAAATGAGCAGTTCTTC. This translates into CASSLGTSGLNEQFF.

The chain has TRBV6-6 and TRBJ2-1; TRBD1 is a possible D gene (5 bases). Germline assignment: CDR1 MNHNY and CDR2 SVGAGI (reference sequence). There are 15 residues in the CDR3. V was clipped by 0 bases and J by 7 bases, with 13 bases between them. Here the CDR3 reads CASSYSGQGENEQFF. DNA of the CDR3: TGTGCCAGCAGTTACTCCGGGCAAGGGGAAAATGAGCAGTTCTTC.

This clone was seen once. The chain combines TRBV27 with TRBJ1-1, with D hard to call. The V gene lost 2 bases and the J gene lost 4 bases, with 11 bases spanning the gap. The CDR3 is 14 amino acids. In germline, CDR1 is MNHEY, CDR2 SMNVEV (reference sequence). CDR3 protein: CASSLSRRSTEAFF. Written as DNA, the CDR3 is TGTGCCAGCAGTTTAAGTAGGAGGAGCACTGAAGCTTTCTTT.

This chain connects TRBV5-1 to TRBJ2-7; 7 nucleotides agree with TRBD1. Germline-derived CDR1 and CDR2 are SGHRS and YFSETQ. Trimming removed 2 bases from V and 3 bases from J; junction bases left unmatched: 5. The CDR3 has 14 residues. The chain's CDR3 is CASSFSGQLYEQYF. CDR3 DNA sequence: TGCGCCAGCAGCTTCTCGGGACAGCTCTACGAGCAGTACTTC.

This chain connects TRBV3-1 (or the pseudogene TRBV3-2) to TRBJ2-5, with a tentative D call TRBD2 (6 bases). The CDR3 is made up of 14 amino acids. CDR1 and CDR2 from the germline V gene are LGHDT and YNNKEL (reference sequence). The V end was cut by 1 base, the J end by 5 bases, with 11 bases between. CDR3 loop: CASSQGPRGETQYF. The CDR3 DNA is TGTGCCAGCAGCCAAGGCCCCCGGGGGGAGACCCAGTACTTC.

CDR3 in amino acids: CASRQGATEAFF. CDR3 DNA sequence: TGTGCCAGTCGACAGGGGGCCACTGAAGCTTTCTTT. This chain links TRBV3-1 (or the pseudogene TRBV3-2) with TRBJ1-1; 10 bases align to TRBD1. CDR1 and CDR2 from the germline V gene are LGHDT and YNNKEL (reference sequence). This CDR3 spans 12 amino acids. The V segment lost 9 bases and the J segment 4 bases; nucleotides outside the gene matches: 2.

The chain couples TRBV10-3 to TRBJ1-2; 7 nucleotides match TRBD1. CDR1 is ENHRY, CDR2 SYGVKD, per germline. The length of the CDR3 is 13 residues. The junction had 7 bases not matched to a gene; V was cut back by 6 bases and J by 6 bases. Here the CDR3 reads CAISLDRENGYTF. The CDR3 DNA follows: TGTGCCATCAGCCTTGACAGGGAGAATGGCTACACCTTC.

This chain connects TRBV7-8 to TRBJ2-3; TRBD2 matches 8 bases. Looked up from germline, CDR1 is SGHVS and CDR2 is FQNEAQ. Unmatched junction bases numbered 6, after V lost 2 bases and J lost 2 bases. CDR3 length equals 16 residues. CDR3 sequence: CASSLRAGGNTDTQYF. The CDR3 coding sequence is TGTGCCAGCAGCTTACGTGCGGGGGGTAACACAGATACGCAGTATTTT.

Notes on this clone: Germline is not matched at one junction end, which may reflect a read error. Here the CDR3 reads CASSIIGTSGGPHGMDF. As DNA, the CDR3 is TGTGCCAGTAGTATAATCGGGACTAGCGGGGGGCCGCACGGGATGGACTTC. V gene TRBV19 combines with J gene TRBJ2-7; 15 nucleotides agree with TRBD2. CDR3 size: 17 residues. Germline CDR1 and CDR2: LNHDA and SQIVND (reference sequence).

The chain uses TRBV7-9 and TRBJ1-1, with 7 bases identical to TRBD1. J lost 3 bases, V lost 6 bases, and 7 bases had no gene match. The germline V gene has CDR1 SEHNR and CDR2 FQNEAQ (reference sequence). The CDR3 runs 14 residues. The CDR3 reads CASSLKGQHTEAFF. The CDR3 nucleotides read TGTGCCAGCAGTTTAAAGGGACAGCACACTGAAGCTTTCTTT.

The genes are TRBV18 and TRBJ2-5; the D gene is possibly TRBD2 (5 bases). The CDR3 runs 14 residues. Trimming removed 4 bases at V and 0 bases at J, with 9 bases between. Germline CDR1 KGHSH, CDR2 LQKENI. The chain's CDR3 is CASSLTRDQETQYF. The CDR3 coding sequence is TGTGCCAGCTCACTAACGAGGGACCAAGAGACCCAGTACTTC.

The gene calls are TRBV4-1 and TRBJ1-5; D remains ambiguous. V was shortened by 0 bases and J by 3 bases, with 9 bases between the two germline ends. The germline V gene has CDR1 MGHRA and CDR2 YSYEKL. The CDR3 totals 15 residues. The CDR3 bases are TGCGCCAGCAGCCAAGATTCGGGGTACAATCAGCCCCAGCATTTT. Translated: CASSQDSGYNQPQHF.

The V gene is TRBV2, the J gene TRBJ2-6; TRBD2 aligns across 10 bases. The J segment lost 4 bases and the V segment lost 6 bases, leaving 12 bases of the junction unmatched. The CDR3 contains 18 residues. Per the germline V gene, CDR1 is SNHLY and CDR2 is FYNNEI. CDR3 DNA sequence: TGTGCCAGCAGGCCCGGGACTAGCGCTGGCGGGGGGGCCAACGTCCTGACTTTC. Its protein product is CASRPGTSAGGGANVLTF.

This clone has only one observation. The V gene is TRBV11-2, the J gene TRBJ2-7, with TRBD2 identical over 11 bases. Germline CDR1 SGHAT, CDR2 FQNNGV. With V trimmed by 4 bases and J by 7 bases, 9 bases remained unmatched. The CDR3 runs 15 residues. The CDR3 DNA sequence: TGTGCCAGCAGCTCGTCTAGCGGGGGGACCTGGGAGCAGTACTTC. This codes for CASSSSSGGTWEQYF.

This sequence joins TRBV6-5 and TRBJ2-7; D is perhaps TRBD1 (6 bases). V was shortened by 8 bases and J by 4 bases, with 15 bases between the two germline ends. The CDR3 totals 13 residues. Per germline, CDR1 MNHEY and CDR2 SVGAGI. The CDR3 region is CASRQVGLYEQYF. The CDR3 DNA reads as TGTGCCAGCCGACAGGTAGGCTTGTACGAGCAGTACTTC.

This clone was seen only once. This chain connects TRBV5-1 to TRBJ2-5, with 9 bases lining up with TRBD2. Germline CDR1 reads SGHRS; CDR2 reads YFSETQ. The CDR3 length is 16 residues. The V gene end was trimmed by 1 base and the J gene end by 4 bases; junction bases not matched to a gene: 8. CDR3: CASSLIAGGPVETQYF. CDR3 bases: TGCGCCAGCAGCTTGATTGCGGGAGGGCCGGTAGAGACCCAGTACTTC.

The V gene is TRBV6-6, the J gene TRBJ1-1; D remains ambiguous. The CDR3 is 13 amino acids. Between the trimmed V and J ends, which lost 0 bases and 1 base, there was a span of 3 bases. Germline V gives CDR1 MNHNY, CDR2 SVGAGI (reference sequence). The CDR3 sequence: CASSYSSNTEAFF. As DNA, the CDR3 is TGTGCCAGCAGTTACTCCTCGAACACTGAAGCTTTCTTT.

CDR3 DNA sequence: TGTGCCAGCAGCTATACAATGAACACTGAAGCTTTCTTT. This sequence encodes CASSYTMNTEAFF. The chain joins TRBV5-8 to TRBJ1-1; D not resolved. The CDR3 extends over 13 amino acids. The V end lost 3 bases, the J end lost 0 bases, and 6 bases lay between the germline ends. Germline CDR1 and CDR2: SGHTS and YDEGEE.

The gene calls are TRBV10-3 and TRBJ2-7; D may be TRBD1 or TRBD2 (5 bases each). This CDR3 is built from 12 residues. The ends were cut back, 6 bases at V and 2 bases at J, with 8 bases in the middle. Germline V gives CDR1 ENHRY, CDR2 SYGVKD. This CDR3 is CAISEGPYEQYF. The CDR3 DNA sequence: TGTGCCATCAGCGAGGGGCCCTACGAGCAGTACTTC.